A single sample is the source of the 3 T cell receptor beta chains below, sequenced in a study of T cell responses to AZD1222 COVID-19 vaccine. TCRdb keeps only in-frame clones here, not all; method: immunoSEQ multiplex PCR. The table records about 110,000 clones, around 83% of them present only once. The sample consisted of peripheral blood, taken on day 0 of AZD1222 vaccination. The source of these receptors is an adult in good health.

V and J are TRBV11-2 and TRBJ1-5; 9 positions match TRBD1. CDR1 and CDR2 from the germline V gene are SGHAT and FQNNGV. V dropped 6 bases and J dropped 7; count of bases not matched to a gene: 7. CDR3 length equals 14 residues. The CDR3 loop is CASSRDRGNQPQHF. CDR3 bases: TGTGCCAGCAGTCGCGACAGGGGGAACCAGCCCCAGCATTTT.

CDR3 coding DNA: TGTGCCAGCGCTCGGTTGTTTGGGTATAGCGAGCAGTACTTC. This gives the protein CASARLFGYSEQYF. The genes are TRBV6-5 and TRBJ2-7; D unclear. This CDR3 spans 14 amino acids. The V and J ends lost 8 bases and 6 bases respectively, with 20 bases between them. Germline values: CDR1 MNHEY, CDR2 SVGAGI.

This clone came up a few times. The chain recombines TRBV11-2 with TRBJ2-7; D is perhaps TRBD1 or TRBD2 (6 bases each). The V and J ends lost 5 bases and 4 bases respectively, with 21 bases between them. This CDR3 is built from 16 residues. Germline values: CDR1 SGHAT, CDR2 FQNNGV. The CDR3 nucleotides are TGTGCCAGCAGCCCCCGACAGGTGGGACTGGGATACGAGCAGTACTTC. Translating gives CASSPRQVGLGYEQYF.